Listed below are T cell receptor beta chains from one sample, sequenced in a study of patients and donors after allogeneic stem cell transplantation. TCRdb itself ran the RT-PCR reads through MiXCR, one entry per CDR3 protein. The repertoire consists of 800,000 to 1,000,000 distinct CDR3 sequences, with more than 15% occurring once and the leading ten covering 6%. Sequenced input: blood, either unsorted or a sorted T cell fraction (not recorded which). The receptors were sampled from a human donor who was either an allogeneic HSCT recipient or a stem cell or donor lymphocyte infusion donor (not recorded which). It is not recorded whose cells these are; they may come from a transplant donor. The CDR3 runs from the conserved cysteine through the conserved F or W. D genes are given only for firm matches. Where a row states a size, it is once, few, many or the class of an expanded clone; other rows omit it.

TRBJ2-7,TRBV19,TRBD1,few,CASRVWGQGYYEQYF,TGTGCCAGTAGAGTGTGGGGACAGGGTTACTACGAGCAGTACTTC
TRBJ2-2,TRBV9,TRBD1,few,CASSEGQPTGELFF,TGTGCCAGCAGCGAGGGACAGCCCACCGGGGAGCTGTTTTTT
TRBJ1-2,TRBV15,NA,few,CATSRDPSAGDYGYTF,TGTGCCACCAGCAGAGACCCGTCGGCGGGGGACTATGGCTACACCTTC
TRBJ1-6,TRBV20-1,NA,NA,CSAPRGGGDSPLHF,TGCAGTGCTCCCAGAGGAGGGGGTGATTCACCCCTCCACTTT
TRBJ2-5,TRBV6-1,NA,few,CASSHLRQGSGQTQYF,TGTGCCAGCAGTCATCTCCGTCAGGGGTCCGGACAGACCCAGTACTTC
TRBJ2-3,TRBV6-1,NA,NA,CASTSIGGGTDTQYF,TGTGCCAGCACCTCTATAGGGGGGGGCACAGATACGCAGTATTTT
TRBJ1-2,TRBV12-3/TRBV12-4,NA,NA,CASRPSTPGNYGYTF,TGTGCCAGCAGGCCAAGTACCCCCGGTAACTATGGCTACACCTTC
TRBJ2-1,TRBV5-1,TRBD2,few,CASSRRGEGYNEQFF,TGCGCCAGCAGCCGACGGGGGGAGGGCTACAATGAGCAGTTCTTC
TRBJ2-1,TRBV29-1,NA,NA,CSVPEGNTYNEQFF,TGCAGCGTCCCAGAGGGAAATACCTACAATGAGCAGTTCTTC
TRBJ2-4,TRBV5-1,NA,few,CASSSAPKNIQYF,TGCGCCAGCAGCTCGGCCCCCAAAAACATTCAGTACTTC
TRBJ2-3,TRBV20-1,NA,few,CSARVKIGPRTDTQYF,TGCAGTGCTAGAGTTAAGATAGGGCCGCGCACAGATACGCAGTATTTT
TRBJ2-5,TRBV12-3/TRBV12-4,NA,NA,CASSLGGSRAGTQYF,TGTGCCAGCAGTTTAGGCGGCAGTCGGGCGGGGACCCAGTACTTC
TRBJ2-1,TRBV6-5,NA,NA,CASSYSRTRLADNEQFF,TGTGCCAGCAGTTACTCCCGCACCCGACTGGCCGACAATGAGCAGTTCTTC
TRBJ2-1,TRBV27,NA,NA,CASSPKSSYNEQFF,TGTGCCAGCAGTCCAAAAAGCTCCTACAATGAGCAGTTCTTC
TRBJ1-3,TRBV12-3/TRBV12-4,NA,NA,CASSFRNRPPGNTIYF,TGTGCCAGCAGTTTCAGGAACCGGCCCCCTGGAAACACCATATATTTT
TRBJ2-7,TRBV9,TRBD2,NA,CASSVLWEGGEQYF,TGTGCCAGCAGCGTACTGTGGGAGGGTGGCGAGCAGTACTTC
TRBJ1-6,TRBV5-5,NA,NA,CASSGLQRLNSPLHF,TGTGCCAGCAGCGGGTTACAAAGGCTGAATTCACCCCTCCACTTT
TRBJ2-7,TRBV6-1,TRBD1,few,CASSVPGQGAYEQYF,TGTGCCAGCAGTGTTCCGGGACAGGGGGCGTACGAGCAGTACTTC
TRBJ1-1,TRBV7-9,NA,few,CASSPGTAGTEAFF,TGTGCCAGCAGCCCCGGGACGGCCGGTACTGAAGCTTTCTTT
TRBJ2-1,TRBV24-1,TRBD2,NA,CATSGLAGLQFF,TGTGCCACCAGTGGACTAGCGGGACTCCAATTCTTC
TRBJ2-7,TRBV19,NA,many,CASKSGTSYEQYF,TGTGCCAGTAAATCCGGGACCTCCTACGAGCAGTACTTC
TRBJ1-2,TRBV24-1,TRBD1,few,CATSDPDRGVYGYTF,TGTGCCACCAGTGACCCTGACAGGGGGGTCTATGGCTACACCTTC
TRBJ2-5,TRBV15,NA,NA,CATSPGSQETQYF,TGTGCCACCAGCCCGGGATCCCAAGAGACCCAGTACTTC
TRBJ2-3,TRBV20-1,NA,many,CSAREHGTTDTQYF,TGCAGTGCTAGAGAACACGGAACCACAGATACGCAGTATTTT
TRBJ2-7,TRBV11-2,TRBD1,few,CASSEDRETYEQYF,TGTGCCAGCAGCGAGGACAGGGAGACCTACGAGCAGTACTTC
TRBJ2-1,TRBV20-1,TRBD2,NA,CSARDLAGWTYNEQFF,TGCAGTGCTAGAGATCTAGCGGGCTGGACTTACAATGAGCAGTTCTTC
TRBJ2-7,TRBV9,NA,few,CASSLRTEGAEQYF,TGTGCCAGCAGCCTGCGGACAGAAGGGGCCGAGCAGTACTTC
TRBJ1-2,TRBV10-3,TRBD1,few,CAISESDRAVYGYTF,TGTGCCATCAGTGAGTCGGACAGGGCTGTCTATGGCTACACCTTC
TRBJ2-1,TRBV20-1,TRBD1,NA,CSAGTGQSQDEQFF,TGCAGTGCTGGAACGGGACAGTCACAAGATGAGCAGTTCTTC
TRBJ2-1,TRBV29-1,TRBD1,few,CSVGGTGIYNEQFF,TGCAGCGTCGGGGGGACAGGGATCTACAATGAGCAGTTCTTC
TRBJ2-6,TRBV7-6,NA,NA,CASSFGPTGANVLTF,TGTGCCAGCAGCTTCGGTCCAACTGGGGCCAACGTCCTGACTTTC
TRBJ1-2,TRBV24-1,NA,NA,CATSPGTSYGYTF,TGTGCCACCAGTCCCGGGACGAGCTATGGCTACACCTTC
TRBJ1-1,TRBV6-1,NA,few,CASSEWQLEAFF,TGTGCCAGCAGTGAATGGCAGCTTGAAGCTTTCTTT
TRBJ2-1,TRBV20-1,TRBD2,few,CSADGGSSYNEQFF,TGCAGTGCCGATGGCGGGAGCTCCTACAATGAGCAGTTCTTC
TRBJ2-5,TRBV5-1,NA,NA,CASSGWDMEETQYF,TGCGCCAGCAGCGGCTGGGACATGGAAGAGACCCAGTACTTC
TRBJ1-2,TRBV18,NA,NA,CANSPPPSINYGYTF,TGTGCCAACTCACCACCGCCGAGCATTAACTATGGCTACACCTTC
TRBJ1-2,TRBV12-3/TRBV12-4,TRBD1,many,CASSWGDRVGYGYTF,TGTGCCAGCAGTTGGGGGGACAGGGTTGGTTATGGCTACACCTTC
TRBJ2-1,TRBV5-1,TRBD2,NA,CASSLGGSGSFNEQFF,TGCGCCAGCAGCTTGGGGGGTAGCGGGAGCTTCAATGAGCAGTTCTTC
TRBJ1-4,TRBV7-9,NA,few,CASSSDAPGHSEKLFF,TGTGCCAGCAGCTCCGACGCGCCGGGACATTCAGAAAAACTGTTTTTT
TRBJ1-1,TRBV7-3,NA,NA,CASSLSPQNTEAFF,TGTGCCAGCAGCTTATCGCCACAGAACACTGAAGCTTTCTTT
TRBJ2-3,TRBV4-2,TRBD2,NA,CASSHHGRETSTDTQYF,TGTGCCAGCAGCCATCATGGGCGGGAGACTAGCACAGATACGCAGTATTTT
TRBJ1-5,TRBV4-1,NA,many,CASSHLGEGQPQHF,TGCGCCAGCAGCCATTTGGGGGAAGGTCAGCCCCAGCATTTT
TRBJ1-3,TRBV12-3/TRBV12-4,NA,few,CASSLARGRLGNTIYF,TGTGCCAGCAGTTTAGCGCGGGGCAGACTGGGAAACACCATATATTTT
TRBJ2-5,TRBV5-5,TRBD1,NA,CASSLFGDRGETQYF,TGTGCCAGCAGCTTGTTTGGGGACAGGGGAGAGACCCAGTACTTC
TRBJ2-1,TRBV5-6,TRBD2,NA,CASSPWGGRANNEQFF,TGTGCCAGCAGTCCCTGGGGCGGGAGGGCGAACAATGAGCAGTTCTTC
TRBJ1-1,TRBV12-3/TRBV12-4,NA,many,CASSLTPLGAFF,TGTGCCAGCAGTTTAACGCCCCTGGGAGCTTTCTTT
TRBJ2-7,TRBV18,TRBD2,NA,CASSPGTRRSYEQYF,TGTGCCAGCTCACCAGGGACTAGACGTTCCTACGAGCAGTACTTC
TRBJ2-3,TRBV27,NA,few,CASNRGGLGDTQYF,TGTGCCAGCAACCGTGGGGGACTGGGAGATACGCAGTATTTT
TRBJ2-1,TRBV7-9,NA,few,CASFYGSPGSYNEQFF,TGTGCCAGCTTTTACGGATCCCCGGGCTCCTACAATGAGCAGTTCTTC
TRBJ1-1,TRBV5-1,NA,few,CASSAGGRGTEAFF,TGCGCCAGCTCGGCCGGAGGGCGCGGGACTGAAGCTTTCTTT
TRBJ1-2,TRBV7-9,TRBD1,few,CASSSYRGPMDGYTF,TGTGCCAGCAGCTCTTACAGGGGCCCCATGGATGGCTACACCTTC
TRBJ2-7,TRBV5-1,TRBD2,few,CASSLEGPGEGEQYF,TGCGCCAGCAGCTTGGAGGGGCCTGGGGAGGGGGAGCAGTACTTC
TRBJ1-4,TRBV3-1,NA,few,CASSQESNSLFF,TGTGCCAGCAGCCAAGAGTCGAATTCACTGTTTTTT
TRBJ2-1,TRBV20-1,NA,once,CSARDRGDRSIINEQFF,TGCAGTGCTAGAGATCGGGGAGACAGATCAATTATCAATGAGCAGTTCTTC